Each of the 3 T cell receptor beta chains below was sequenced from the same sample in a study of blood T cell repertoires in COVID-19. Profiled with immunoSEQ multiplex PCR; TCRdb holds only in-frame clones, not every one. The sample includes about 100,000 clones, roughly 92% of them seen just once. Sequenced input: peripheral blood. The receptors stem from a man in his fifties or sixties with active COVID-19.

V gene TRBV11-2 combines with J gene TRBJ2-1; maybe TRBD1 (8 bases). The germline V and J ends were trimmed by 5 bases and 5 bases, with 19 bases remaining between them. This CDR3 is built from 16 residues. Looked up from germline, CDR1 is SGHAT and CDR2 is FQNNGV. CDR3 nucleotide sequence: TGTGCCAGCAGCCCCCACAGGGGGGGTTCGAACAATGAGCAGTTCTTC. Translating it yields CASSPHRGGSNNEQFF.

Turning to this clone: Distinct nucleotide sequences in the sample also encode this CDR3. The CDR3: CASSTGATNEKLFF. In nucleotides, the CDR3 is TGTGCCAGTAGTACAGGGGCAACTAATGAAAAACTGTTTTTT. The chain couples TRBV6-5 to TRBJ1-4; 7 bases align to TRBD1. The J segment lost 0 bases and the V segment lost 9 bases, leaving 4 bases of the junction unmatched. Germline-derived CDR1 and CDR2 are MNHEY and SVGAGI. The CDR3 is 14 amino acids.

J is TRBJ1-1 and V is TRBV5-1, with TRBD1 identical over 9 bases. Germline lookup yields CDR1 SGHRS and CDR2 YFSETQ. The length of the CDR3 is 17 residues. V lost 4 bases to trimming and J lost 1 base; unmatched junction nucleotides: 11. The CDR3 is CASSKGQGYFPNTEAFF. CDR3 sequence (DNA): TGCGCCAGCAGCAAAGGACAGGGGTATTTTCCGAACACTGAAGCTTTCTTT.